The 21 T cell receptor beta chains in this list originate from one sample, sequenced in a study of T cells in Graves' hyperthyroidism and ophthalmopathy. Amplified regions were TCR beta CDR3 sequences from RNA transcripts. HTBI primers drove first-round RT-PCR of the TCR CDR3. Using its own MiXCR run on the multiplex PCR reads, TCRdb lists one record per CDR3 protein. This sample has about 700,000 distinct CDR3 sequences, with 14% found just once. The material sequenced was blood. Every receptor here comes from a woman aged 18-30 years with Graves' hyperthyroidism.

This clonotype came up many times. The chain's CDR3 is CAWSRRAVAGAPYEQYF. In DNA form, the CDR3 reads TGTGCCTGGAGCCGACGGGCTGTAGCGGGAGCGCCCTACGAGCAGTACTTC. J is TRBJ2-7 and V is TRBV30, with 9 bases that match TRBD2. Per the germline V gene, CDR1 is GTSNPN and CDR2 is SVGIG (reference sequence). The junction had 14 bases not matched to a gene; V was cut back by 3 bases and J by 2 bases. There are 17 residues in the CDR3.

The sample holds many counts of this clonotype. The CDR3 region is CASSQSSGGTNEKLFF. The CDR3 DNA sequence: TGCGCCAGCAGCCAGTCTTCAGGGGGCACTAATGAAAAACTGTTTTTT. The chain carries TRBV4-1 and TRBJ1-4; 8 nucleotides match TRBD1. Losses at the gene ends were 3 bases for V and 2 bases for J; bases not matched to a gene: 5. Germline CDR1 reads MGHRA; CDR2 reads YSYEKL. The CDR3 has 16 amino acids.

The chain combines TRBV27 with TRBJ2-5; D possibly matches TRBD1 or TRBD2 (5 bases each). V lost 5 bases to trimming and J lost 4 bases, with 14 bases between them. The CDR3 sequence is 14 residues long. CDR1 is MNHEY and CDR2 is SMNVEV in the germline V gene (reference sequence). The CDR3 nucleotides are TGTGCCAGCAGTCCAATTGGGGGTGGAGAGACCCAGTACTTC. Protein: CASSPIGGGETQYF.

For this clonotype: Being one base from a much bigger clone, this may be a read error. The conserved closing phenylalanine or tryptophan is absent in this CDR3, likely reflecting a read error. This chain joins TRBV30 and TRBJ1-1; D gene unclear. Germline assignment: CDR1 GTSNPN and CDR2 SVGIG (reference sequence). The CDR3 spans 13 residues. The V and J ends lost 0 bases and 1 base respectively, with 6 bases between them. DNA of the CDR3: TGTGCCTGGAGTGTATTTCAGAACACTGAAGCTTTCTCT. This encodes CAWSVFQNTEAFS.

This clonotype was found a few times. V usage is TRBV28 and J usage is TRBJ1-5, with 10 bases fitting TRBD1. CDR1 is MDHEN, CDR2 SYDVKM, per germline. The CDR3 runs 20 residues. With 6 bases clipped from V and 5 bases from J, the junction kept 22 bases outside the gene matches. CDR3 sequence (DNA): TGTGCCAGCAGGTTGAGACTCCGGGACAGGGGTAATTTAATGGATCAGCCCCAGCATTTT. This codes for CASRLRLRDRGNLMDQPQHF.

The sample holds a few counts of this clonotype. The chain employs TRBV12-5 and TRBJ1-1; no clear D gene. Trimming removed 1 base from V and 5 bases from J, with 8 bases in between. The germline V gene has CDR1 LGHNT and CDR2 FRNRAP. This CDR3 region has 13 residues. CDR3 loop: CASGLELGTEAFF. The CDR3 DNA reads TGTGCTAGTGGTTTGGAGTTGGGAACTGAAGCTTTCTTT.

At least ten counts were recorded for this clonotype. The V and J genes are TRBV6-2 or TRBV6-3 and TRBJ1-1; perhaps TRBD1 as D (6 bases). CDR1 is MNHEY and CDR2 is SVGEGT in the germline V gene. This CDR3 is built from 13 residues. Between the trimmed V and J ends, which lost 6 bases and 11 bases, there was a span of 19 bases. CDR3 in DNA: TGTGCCAGCAGCCGAGGACAGACTGTGGGGGCTTTCTTT. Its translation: CASSRGQTVGAFF.

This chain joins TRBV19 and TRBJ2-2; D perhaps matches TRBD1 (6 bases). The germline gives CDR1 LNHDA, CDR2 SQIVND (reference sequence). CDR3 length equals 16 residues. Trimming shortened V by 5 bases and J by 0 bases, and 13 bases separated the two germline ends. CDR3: CASSPLGASNTGELFF. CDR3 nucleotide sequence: TGTGCCAGTAGTCCCCTGGGGGCTTCGAACACCGGGGAGCTGTTTTTT.

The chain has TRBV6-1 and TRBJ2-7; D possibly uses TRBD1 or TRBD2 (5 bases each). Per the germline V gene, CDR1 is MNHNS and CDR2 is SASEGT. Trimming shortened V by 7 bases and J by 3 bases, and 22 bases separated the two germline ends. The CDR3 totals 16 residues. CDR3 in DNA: TGTGCCAGCAAAGAGTCCGGTGGGGACGGATTCTACGAGCAGTACTTC. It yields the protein CASKESGGDGFYEQYF.

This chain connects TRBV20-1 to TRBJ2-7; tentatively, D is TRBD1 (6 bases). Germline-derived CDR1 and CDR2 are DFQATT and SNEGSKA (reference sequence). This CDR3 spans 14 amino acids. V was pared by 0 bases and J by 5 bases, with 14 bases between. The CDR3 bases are TGCAGTGCTAGAGATTGGAAGGGGACAAACGAGCAGTACTTC. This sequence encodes CSARDWKGTNEQYF.

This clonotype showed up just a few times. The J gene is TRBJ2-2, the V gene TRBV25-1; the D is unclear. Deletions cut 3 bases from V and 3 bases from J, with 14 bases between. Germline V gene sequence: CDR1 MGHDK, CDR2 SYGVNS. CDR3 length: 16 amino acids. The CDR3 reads CASSDLAPADTGELFF. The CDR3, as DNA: TGTGCCAGCAGTGATTTGGCCCCGGCGGACACCGGGGAGCTGTTTTTT.

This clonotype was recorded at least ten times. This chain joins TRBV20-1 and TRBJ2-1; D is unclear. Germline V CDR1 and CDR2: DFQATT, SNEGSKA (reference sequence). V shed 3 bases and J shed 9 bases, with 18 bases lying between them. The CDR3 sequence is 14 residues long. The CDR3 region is CSASPPVSSSEQFF. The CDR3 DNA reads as TGCAGTGCTAGCCCTCCCGTGAGTAGCAGTGAGCAGTTCTTC.

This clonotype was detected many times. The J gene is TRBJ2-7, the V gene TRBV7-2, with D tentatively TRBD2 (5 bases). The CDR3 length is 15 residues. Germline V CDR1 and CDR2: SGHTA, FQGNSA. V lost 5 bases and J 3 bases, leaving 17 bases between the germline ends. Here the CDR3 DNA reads TGTGCCAGCAGCCTCCAACCACTAGGTTTCTACGAGCAGTACTTC. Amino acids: CASSLQPLGFYEQYF.

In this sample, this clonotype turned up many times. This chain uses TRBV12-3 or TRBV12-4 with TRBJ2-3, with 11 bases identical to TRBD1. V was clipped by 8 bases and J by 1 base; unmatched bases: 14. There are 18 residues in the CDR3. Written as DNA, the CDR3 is TGTGCCAGCGCAGAAAATCGGTGGACAGGGGGCGGCACAGATACGCAGTATTTT. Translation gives CASAENRWTGGGTDTQYF.

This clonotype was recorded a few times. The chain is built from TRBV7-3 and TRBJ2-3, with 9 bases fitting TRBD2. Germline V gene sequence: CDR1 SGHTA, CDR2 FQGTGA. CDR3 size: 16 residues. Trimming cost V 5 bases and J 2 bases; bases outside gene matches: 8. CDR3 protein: CASSPELAGPTDTQYF. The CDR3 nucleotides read TGTGCCAGCAGCCCGGAACTAGCGGGCCCCACAGATACGCAGTATTTT. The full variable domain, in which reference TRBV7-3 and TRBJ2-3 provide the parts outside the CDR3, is GAGVSQTPSNKVTEKGKYVELRCDPISGHTALYWYRQSLGQGPEFLIYFQGTGAADDSGLPNDRFFAVRPEGSVSTLKIQRTERGDSAVYLCASSPELAGPTDTQYFGPGTRLTVL.

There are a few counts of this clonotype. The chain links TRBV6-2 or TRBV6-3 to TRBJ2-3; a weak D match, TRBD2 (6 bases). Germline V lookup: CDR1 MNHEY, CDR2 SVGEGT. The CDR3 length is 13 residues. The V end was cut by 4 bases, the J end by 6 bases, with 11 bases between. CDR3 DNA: TGTGCCAGCAGTTCGGGGGAGAAGGATACGCAGTATTTT. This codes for CASSSGEKDTQYF.

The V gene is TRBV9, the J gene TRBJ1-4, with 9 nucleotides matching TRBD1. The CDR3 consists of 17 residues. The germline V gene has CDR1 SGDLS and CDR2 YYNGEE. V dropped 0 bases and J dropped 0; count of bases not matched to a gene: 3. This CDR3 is CASSVAGQGATNEKLFF. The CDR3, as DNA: TGTGCCAGCAGCGTAGCGGGACAGGGAGCAACTAATGAAAAACTGTTTTTT. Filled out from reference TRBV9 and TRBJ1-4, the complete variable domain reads DSGVTQTPKHLITATGQRVTLRCSPRSGDLSVYWYQQSLDQGLQFLIQYYNGEERAKGNILERFSAQQFPDLHSELNLSSLELGDSALYFCASSVAGQGATNEKLFFGSGTQLSVL.

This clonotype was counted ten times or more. The CDR3 DNA follows: TGTGCCAGCAGCCCACCCCGGTTCGGGACGGGCCGGCTTGAACTGTTTTTT. This encodes CASSPPRFGTGRLELFF. The chain uses TRBV7-9 and TRBJ1-4, with D possibly TRBD1 on 5 matching bases. The germline V and J ends were trimmed by 5 bases and 12 bases, with 28 bases remaining between them. The germline V gene has CDR1 SEHNR and CDR2 FQNEAQ (reference sequence). The length of the CDR3 is 17 residues.

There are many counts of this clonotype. DNA for the CDR3: TGTGCCAGCACCGGGACTAGCGGTTTGGGCTCCTACAATGAGCAGTTCTTC. Residues: CASTGTSGLGSYNEQFF. The chain has TRBV11-2 and TRBJ2-1, with 11 bases matching TRBD2. Unmatched junction bases numbered 8, after V lost 7 bases and J lost 0 bases. CDR3 size: 17 residues. Germline V CDR1 and CDR2: SGHAT, FQNNGV. Variable domain in full (rest from reference TRBV11-2 and TRBJ2-1): EAGVAQSPRYKIIEKRQSVAFWCNPISGHATLYWYQQILGQGPKLLIQFQNNGVVDDSQLPKDRFSAERLKGVDSTLKIQPAKLEDSAVYLCASTGTSGLGSYNEQFFGPGTRLTVL.

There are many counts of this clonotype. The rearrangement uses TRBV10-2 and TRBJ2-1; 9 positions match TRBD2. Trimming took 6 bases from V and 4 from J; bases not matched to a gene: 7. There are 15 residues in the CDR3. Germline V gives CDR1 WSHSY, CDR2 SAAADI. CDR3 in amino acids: CASRVAGETYNEQFF. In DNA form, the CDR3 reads TGCGCCAGCAGGGTAGCGGGAGAGACGTACAATGAGCAGTTCTTC.

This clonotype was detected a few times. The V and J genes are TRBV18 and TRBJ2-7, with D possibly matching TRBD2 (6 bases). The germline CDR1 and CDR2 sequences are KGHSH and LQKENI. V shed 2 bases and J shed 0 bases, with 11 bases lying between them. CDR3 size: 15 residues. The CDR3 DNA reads TGTGCCAGCTCACCAGGGTTCGGGAGCTCCTACGAGCAGTACTTC. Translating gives CASSPGFGSSYEQYF.